This T cell receptor (beta chain) comes out of a study of CD8 T cells in Susac syndrome. Across the whole study: Among the Susac syndrome patients who underwent sequencing, more than 5 had clinically active disease, while under 10 of them were in remission.

Trimming stripped 2 bases from V and 0 bases from J, with 14 bases between. This CDR3 has 15 residues. Germline CDR1 is DFQATT and CDR2 is SNEGSKA (reference sequence). Purification of the CD8+ and CD4+ T cells relied on negative isolation, and TEMRA cells underwent FACS enrichment. When the RNA was reverse transcribed, random hexamers were used with an input of roughly 0.45 to 1 ug. Amplification of TCR beta CDR3 across 54 Vbeta and 13 Jbeta was performed with immunoSEQ multiplex PCR. TCRdb redid the calling of the immunoSEQ multiplex PCR reads with MiXCR, one entry per CDR3 protein. The repertoire includes 75,000 to 95,000 distinct CDR3 sequences, 90% to 95% of them detected once, and approximately 0.45% sits in the top ten.

The gene calls are TRBV20-1 and TRBJ2-7; D is perhaps TRBD1 or TRBD2 (5 bases each). The sequenced material came from CD8+ T cells from PBMCs. The sequence came from a human donor with Susac syndrome. DNA for the CDR3: TGCAGTGCTAGACCCGCCGGGGCGGACTCCTACGAGCAGTACTTC. This codes for CSARPAGADSYEQYF.